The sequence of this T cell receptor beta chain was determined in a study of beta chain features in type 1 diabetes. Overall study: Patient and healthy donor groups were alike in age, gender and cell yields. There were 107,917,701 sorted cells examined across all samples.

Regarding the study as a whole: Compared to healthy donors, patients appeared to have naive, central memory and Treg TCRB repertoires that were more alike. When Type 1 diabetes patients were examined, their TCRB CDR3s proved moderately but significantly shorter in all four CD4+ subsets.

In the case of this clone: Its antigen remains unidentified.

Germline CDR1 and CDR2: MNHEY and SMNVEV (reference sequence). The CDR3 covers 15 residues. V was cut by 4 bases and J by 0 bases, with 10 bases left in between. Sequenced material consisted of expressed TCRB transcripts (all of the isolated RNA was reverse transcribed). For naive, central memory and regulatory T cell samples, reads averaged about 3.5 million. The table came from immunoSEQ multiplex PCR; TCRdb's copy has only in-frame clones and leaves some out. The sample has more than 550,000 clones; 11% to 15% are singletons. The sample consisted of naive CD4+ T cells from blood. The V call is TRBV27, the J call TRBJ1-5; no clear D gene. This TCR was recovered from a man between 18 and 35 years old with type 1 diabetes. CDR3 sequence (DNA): TGTGCCAGCAGTTCGCCATCCCTTAGCAATCAGCCCCAGCATTTT. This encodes CASSSPSLSNQPQHF.